This T cell receptor beta chain was captured by sequencing in a study of OX40 agonist ivuxolimab in advanced cancers. Study-wide results and limits: Clonal expansion was among the lowest in partial responders at 0.1-3.0 mg/kg, especially CD8+. Normalized T-cell clonal expansion was also low in some nonresponders. Expanded clones belonging to CD8+ T cells outnumbered, on average, those of CD4+.

Regarding this clone: Its antigen is not known.

Generated by immunoSEQ multiplex PCR, the TCRdb table keeps only in-frame clones and is missing some. The sample lists around 65,000 clones; around four fifths were seen once. CDR1 is SGDLS, CDR2 YYNGEE, per germline. CDR3 length: 16 residues. The junction had 8 bases not matched to a gene; V was cut back by 4 bases and J by 2 bases. The sequence was obtained from an adult with an advanced solid tumor such as melanoma, head and neck, liver or kidney cancer. The input for sequencing was CD4+ or CD8+ T cells sorted from blood, taken in a trial of the OX40 agonist ivuxolimab. V gene TRBV9 combines with J gene TRBJ2-3; 9 bases align to TRBD1. CDR3 sequence reads: CASSPGTGLLTDTQYF. The CDR3 nucleotides are TGTGCCAGCAGCCCCGGGACAGGGCTACTCACAGATACGCAGTATTTT.